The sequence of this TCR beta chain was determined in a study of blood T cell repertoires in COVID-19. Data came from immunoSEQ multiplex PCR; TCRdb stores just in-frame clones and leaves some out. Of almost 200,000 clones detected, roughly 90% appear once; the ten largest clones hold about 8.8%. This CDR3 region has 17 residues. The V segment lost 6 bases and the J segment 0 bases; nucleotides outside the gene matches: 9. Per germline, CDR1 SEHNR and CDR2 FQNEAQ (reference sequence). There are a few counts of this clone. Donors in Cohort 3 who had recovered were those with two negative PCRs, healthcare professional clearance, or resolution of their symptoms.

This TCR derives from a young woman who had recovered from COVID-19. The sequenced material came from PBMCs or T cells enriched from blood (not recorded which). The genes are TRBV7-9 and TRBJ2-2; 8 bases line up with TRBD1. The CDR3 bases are TGTGCCAGCAGTTCCGCTCCGGGACAGGCGAACACCGGGGAGCTGTTTTTT. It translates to CASSSAPGQANTGELFF.